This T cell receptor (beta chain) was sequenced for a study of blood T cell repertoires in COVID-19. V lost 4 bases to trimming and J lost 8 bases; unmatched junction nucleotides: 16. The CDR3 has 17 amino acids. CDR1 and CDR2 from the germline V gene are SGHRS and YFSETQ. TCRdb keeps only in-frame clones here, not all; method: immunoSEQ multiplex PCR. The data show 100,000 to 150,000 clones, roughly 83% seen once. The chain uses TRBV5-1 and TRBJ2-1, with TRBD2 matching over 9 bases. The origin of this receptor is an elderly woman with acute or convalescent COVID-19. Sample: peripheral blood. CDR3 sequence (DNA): TGCGCCAGCAGCACGGGGTCTCGCGGGGGGGCCGTGGATGAGCAGTTCTTC. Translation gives CASSTGSRGGAVDEQFF.